This TCR beta chain was found in a study of T-cell reconstitution after alpha-beta-depleted transplantation in children. This CDR3 has 16 amino acids. The germline gives CDR1 DFQATT, CDR2 SNEGSKA (reference sequence). Trimming took off 3 bases at V and 7 bases at J, with 23 bases between the two ends. The TCRbeta library incorporated unique molecular identifiers. Using its own MiXCR run on the PCR reads, TCRdb lists one record per CDR3 protein. The profile shows around 480,000 distinct CDR3 sequences, less than 35% of them singletons. The sequence was obtained from a human donor who donated a stem cell graft to a child with aplastic anemia. The V gene is TRBV20-1, the J gene TRBJ2-3; a weak D match, TRBD1 (6 bases). Sequenced material: PBMCs from the stem cell graft donor, taken from the stem cell graft. For the CDR3, the DNA is TGCAGTGCTAGGGAACCGGGCCGAGGGGGATCGAATACGCAGTATTTT. Its protein is CSAREPGRGGSNTQYF.